These 13 T cell receptor beta chains were all obtained from the same sample, sequenced in a study of shared clonotypes between healthy human individuals (dated by TCRdb to about 2020). Receptor amplification or capture employed the immunoSEQ multiplex PCR assay. TCRdb retrieved this table from immuneACCESS and kept in-frame rearrangements only. Not all clones are present; in checked studies, unresolved V genes account for under half, and no reason is known for the remainder. This sample lists 2 million to 2.5 million clones; around 95% were detected once. The ten largest clones represent roughly 0.13% of the sample. Sequencing input: naive CD4+ T cells sorted from blood. The sample's cell subset or site, from its label and the paper: CD45RA+ positively selected. Every receptor here comes from a man aged 18 to 29 in good health.

The rearrangement links TRBV30 to TRBJ1-4, with D possibly TRBD1 on 5 matching bases. CDR3 length: 15 residues. Germline CDR1 is GTSNPN and CDR2 is SVGIG (reference sequence). V lost 2 bases and J lost 4, with 14 bases in between. The CDR3 loop reads CAWSRGSPFNEKLFF. The CDR3 DNA is TGTGCCTGGAGTCGGGGCAGCCCCTTTAATGAAAAACTGTTTTTT.

The V gene is TRBV5-1, the J gene TRBJ2-2, with a tentative D call TRBD1 (6 bases). Germline V gene sequence: CDR1 SGHRS, CDR2 YFSETQ. The length of the CDR3 is 16 residues. Trimming pared 4 bases from V and 11 bases from J, leaving 24 bases between. Here the CDR3 reads CASSPFGGYVAGELFF. CDR3 DNA sequence: TGCGCCAGCAGCCCATTTGGGGGCTACGTAGCTGGTGAGCTGTTTTTT. Variable domain in full (rest from reference TRBV5-1 and TRBJ2-2): KAGVTQTPRYLIKTRGQQVTLSCSPISGHRSVSWYQQTPGQGLQFLFEYFSETQRNKGNFPGRFSGRQFSNSRSEMNVSTLELGDSALYLCASSPFGGYVAGELFFGEGSRLTVL.

The chain recombines TRBV18 with TRBJ1-6, with 9 positions matching TRBD1. V shed 6 bases and J 5 bases; nucleotides not matched to a gene: 8. Germline CDR1 is KGHSH and CDR2 is LQKENI. This CDR3 is built from 16 residues. In nucleotides, the CDR3 is TGTGCCAGCTCTGGGACAGGGACGAGAAATAATTCACCCCTCCACTTT. Amino acid sequence: CASSGTGTRNNSPLHF.

This clone was observed a single time. The rearrangement joins TRBV29-1 to TRBJ2-2; unclear D gene. The germline V gene has CDR1 SQVTM and CDR2 ANQGSEA. The length of the CDR3 is 11 residues. Trimming shortened V by 1 base and J by 8 bases, and 5 bases separated the two germline ends. CDR3 DNA sequence: TGCAGCGTTGAAGGGCCGGGGGAGCTGTTTTTT. Translated, it gives CSVEGPGELFF.

V gene TRBV6-6 combines with J gene TRBJ1-5; TRBD1 matches 8 bases. The CDR3 is 15 residues long. With 6 bases clipped from V and 2 bases from J, the junction kept 6 bases outside the gene matches. The germline V gene has CDR1 MNHNY and CDR2 SVGAGI (reference sequence). The CDR3 nucleotides read TGTGCCAGCAGCATCGCGGGACAGGGCAATCAGCCCCAGCATTTT. Its translation: CASSIAGQGNQPQHF.

This sequence joins TRBV6-6 and TRBJ2-3, with TRBD1 matching 8 bases. The V gene end was trimmed by 4 bases and the J gene end by 1 base; junction bases not matched to a gene: 7. This CDR3 comprises 16 residues. The germline V gene has CDR1 MNHNY and CDR2 SVGAGI (reference sequence). The CDR3: CASSSLPGQGTDTQYF. CDR3 nucleotides: TGTGCCAGCAGTTCCCTACCGGGACAGGGCACAGATACGCAGTATTTT.

This clone was detected only once. The J gene is TRBJ1-4, the V gene TRBV30; D unclear. Germline lookup yields CDR1 GTSNPN and CDR2 SVGIG (reference sequence). CDR3 length: 13 amino acids. Deletions cut 1 base from V and 8 bases from J, with 11 bases between. The CDR3 spells CAWSAWLGEKLFF. In nucleotides, the CDR3 is TGTGCCTGGAGTGCCTGGCTAGGGGAAAAACTGTTTTTT.

The rearrangement links TRBV18 to TRBJ2-2; TRBD1 agrees at 10 bases. CDR1 is KGHSH and CDR2 is LQKENI in the germline V gene. The CDR3 totals 16 residues. The V gene end was trimmed by 1 base and the J gene end by 7 bases; junction bases not matched to a gene: 6. Here the CDR3 DNA reads TGTGCCAGCTCACCACGGATGACAGGGGGCAACGGGGAGCTGTTTTTT. This encodes CASSPRMTGGNGELFF.

A single count supports this clone. The rearrangement uses TRBV6-1 and TRBJ2-5; 7 bases line up with TRBD1. In germline, CDR1 is MNHNS, CDR2 SASEGT. This CDR3 has 16 amino acids. Trimming cost V 2 bases and J 0 bases; bases outside gene matches: 6. The CDR3 loop reads CASSETGTAYQETQYF. CDR3 DNA sequence: TGTGCCAGCAGTGAAACCGGGACAGCGTACCAAGAGACCCAGTACTTC.

V gene TRBV30 combines with J gene TRBJ1-1, with D maybe TRBD1 (6 bases). The V gene's germline CDR1 is GTSNPN and CDR2 SVGIG (reference sequence). This CDR3 spans 15 amino acids. The V end lost 6 bases, the J end lost 4 bases, and 21 bases lay between the germline ends. The CDR3 DNA sequence: TGTGCCTGTCATGCGACGGGACACCCTTCCACTGAAGCTTTCTTT. Encoded protein: CACHATGHPSTEAFF. The full variable domain, its missing parts supplied by reference TRBV30 and TRBJ1-1, is SQTIHQWPATLVQPVGSPLSLECTVEGTSNPNLYWYRQAAGRGLQLLFYSVGIGQISSEVPQNLSASRPQDRQFILSSKKLLLSDSGFYLCACHATGHPSTEAFFGQGTRLTVV.

This chain connects TRBV6-5 to TRBJ2-7; the match to TRBD1 covers 7 bases. Per the germline V gene, CDR1 is MNHEY and CDR2 is SVGAGI. Trimming cost V 2 bases and J 1 base; bases outside gene matches: 2. The CDR3 spans 14 residues. DNA of the CDR3: TGTGCCAGCAGTTACAACAGGGGATCCTACGAGCAGTACTTC. It specifies CASSYNRGSYEQYF.

This chain connects TRBV6-5 to TRBJ1-3, with no clear D. The CDR3 runs to 14 residues. Trimming cost V 7 bases and J 0 bases, with 10 bases left between them. CDR1 is MNHEY, CDR2 SVGAGI, per germline. CDR3 protein: CASKDALSGNTIYF. The CDR3 nucleotides are TGTGCCAGCAAAGACGCGCTCTCTGGAAACACCATATATTTT.

The chain has TRBV28 and TRBJ1-2; a weak D match, TRBD1 (6 bases). The V end was cut by 2 bases, the J end by 6 bases, with 10 bases between. This CDR3 is 13 amino acids long. From germline, CDR1 is MDHEN and CDR2 SYDVKM. The CDR3: CASSLQQGHGYTF. CDR3 bases: TGTGCCAGCAGTTTACAACAGGGCCATGGCTACACCTTC.